This T cell receptor beta chain is drawn from a study of cytomegalovirus exposure and HLA in healthy donors. The CDR3 length is 15 residues. Germline loops: CDR1 MGHRA, CDR2 YSYEKL. With 4 bases removed from V and 0 bases from J, the gap between germline ends came to 12 bases. Study results and limitations: Accurate prediction of most subjects' HLA-A and HLA-B alleles from TCR beta sequences was reported.

With 60 Vbeta and 13 Jbeta primers, the PCR was carried out. Libraries were prepared by immunoSEQ multiplex PCR; TCRdb keeps only in-frame clonotypes and omits some of them. The table has under 95,000 clones, around 80% seen once. With respect to this clone: Its antigen is currently unknown.

Specimen: PBMCs. The chain is built from TRBV4-1 and TRBJ1-1; D unresolved. This receptor was identified in a man aged 30 to 45 in good health and CMV-seropositive. This CDR3 is CASSPSPQMNTEAFF. CDR3 nucleotide sequence: TGCGCCAGCAGCCCCAGTCCCCAGATGAACACTGAAGCTTTCTTT.